One and the same sample provided the 32 T cell receptor beta chains below, sequenced in a study of T cells in localized non-small cell lung cancer. Profiled with immunoSEQ multiplex PCR; TCRdb holds only in-frame clones, not every one. This repertoire shows under 40,000 clones, under 90% found once; its top ten account for under 5.5%. The material sequenced was peripheral blood, taken before any cancer treatment. Every receptor here comes from a male donor aged 60 or over with stage III lung adenocarcinoma.

V and J are TRBV11-3 and TRBJ1-1; D is possibly TRBD1 (6 bases). Germline lookup yields CDR1 SGHNT and CDR2 YENEEA. The CDR3 has 14 residues. Trimming cost V 0 bases and J 4 bases, with 9 bases left between them. In DNA, the CDR3 is TGTGCCAGCAGCTTAGATCGGACAGTCACTGAAGCTTTCTTT. Its translation is CASSLDRTVTEAFF. Combining the CDR3 with reference TRBV11-3 and TRBJ1-1 gives the whole variable domain EAGVVQSPRYKIIEKKQPVAFWCNPISGHNTLYWYLQNLGQGPELLIRYENEEAVDDSQLPKDRFSAERLKGVDSTLKIQPAELGDSAVYLCASSLDRTVTEAFFGQGTRLTVV.

The V call is TRBV18, the J call TRBJ2-3, with D perhaps being TRBD1 or TRBD2 (5 bases each). Germline V CDR1 and CDR2: KGHSH, LQKENI. CDR3 length equals 13 residues. Trimming cost V 3 bases and J 5 bases, with 9 bases left between them. The DNA for the CDR3 is TGTGCCAGCTCACCGGGGGTATTAGATACGCAGTATTTT. Translation: CASSPGVLDTQYF. The whole variable domain, filled in from reference TRBV18 and TRBJ2-3, reads NAGVMQNPRHLVRRRGQEARLRCSPMKGHSHVYWYRQLPEEGLKFMVYLQKENIIDESGMPKERFSAEFPKEGPSILRIQQVVRGDSAAYFCASSPGVLDTQYFGPGTRLTVL.

The V gene is TRBV29-1, the J gene TRBJ2-3; a weak D match, TRBD2 (5 bases). The CDR3 contains 14 residues. The V gene's germline CDR1 is SQVTM and CDR2 ANQGSEA. Trimming left V 7 bases short and J 2 bases short, with 16 bases between. The CDR3, as DNA: TGCAGCGCAAACGAGGGCTGGGACACAGATACGCAGTATTTT. Its translation is CSANEGWDTDTQYF.

This chain links TRBV27 with TRBJ2-3; D call uncertain. Trimming took off 3 bases at V and 3 bases at J, with 7 bases between the two ends. The CDR3 runs 13 residues. Germline V lookup: CDR1 MNHEY, CDR2 SMNVEV (reference sequence). The CDR3 region has the DNA TGTGCCAGCAGTTTTGTAGTTACAGATACGCAGTATTTT. Amino acid sequence: CASSFVVTDTQYF.

The chain couples TRBV7-9 to TRBJ1-4; 8 bases fit TRBD1. The V segment lost 5 bases and the J segment 7 bases; nucleotides outside the gene matches: 12. CDR1 and CDR2 from the germline V gene are SEHNR and FQNEAQ (reference sequence). This CDR3 has 16 amino acids. CDR3 DNA: TGTGCCAGCAGCACCCACCTCAGGGGGCGCGGTGAAAAACTGTTTTTT. It codes for CASSTHLRGRGEKLFF.

The chain combines TRBV7-3 with TRBJ1-2; the D is unclear. The CDR3 is made up of 12 amino acids. Trimming removed 8 bases from V and 2 bases from J, with 9 bases in between. CDR1 is SGHTA, CDR2 FQGTGA, per germline. The DNA for the CDR3 is TGTGCCAGCGGACGGGCGAACTATGGCTACACCTTC. It yields the protein CASGRANYGYTF.

This clone was seen a few times. The CDR3 spells CAISASKDNVLTF. DNA for the CDR3: TGTGCCATCAGTGCATCGAAGGATAACGTCCTGACTTTC. The chain is built from TRBV10-3 and TRBJ2-6, with no clear D. Deletions cut 4 bases from V and 10 bases from J, with 11 bases between. The CDR3 covers 13 residues. CDR1 is ENHRY, CDR2 SYGVKD, per germline.

The chain joins TRBV18 to TRBJ1-6; 8 nucleotides agree with TRBD1. Germline-derived CDR1 and CDR2 are KGHSH and LQKENI. Trimming at V came to 3 bases and at J to 7 bases, leaving 8 bases not matched to a gene. This CDR3 contains 16 residues. The DNA of the CDR3 is TGTGCCAGCTCACCGGTACAGACAGGGGAGAATTCACCCCTCCACTTT. This translates into CASSPVQTGENSPLHF.

The chain carries TRBV30 and TRBJ2-5; weak D call: TRBD1 (6 bases). The V end lost 3 bases, the J end lost 4 bases, and 15 bases lay between the germline ends. CDR1 and CDR2 (germline): GTSNPN, SVGIG (reference sequence). CDR3 length equals 14 residues. The CDR3 sequence is CAWSPGGLRETQYF. DNA of the CDR3: TGTGCCTGGAGCCCTGGGGGCTTGCGAGAGACCCAGTACTTC.

The CDR3 nucleotides are TGTGCCAGCAGGGCCACAGGGAATAGTGAAAAACTGTTTTTT. It yields the protein CASRATGNSEKLFF. This chain uses TRBV6-5 with TRBJ1-4; possible D gene TRBD1, 6 bases. Germline CDR1 is MNHEY and CDR2 is SVGAGI. The CDR3 is 14 residues long. Trimming shortened V by 6 bases and J by 7 bases, and 15 bases separated the two germline ends.

The gene calls are TRBV7-8 and TRBJ2-5; TRBD1 or TRBD2 may be the D gene (5 bases each). The CDR3 loop spans 14 amino acids. Trimming took 2 bases from V and 5 from J, leaving 12 bases between them. The V gene's germline CDR1 is SGHVS and CDR2 FQNEAQ. The CDR3, as DNA: TGTGCCAGCAGCTTACTGGGGGTAATTGAGACCCAGTACTTC. Translated: CASSLLGVIETQYF.

The J gene is TRBJ1-1, the V gene TRBV6-1; D is unresolved. Germline V lookup: CDR1 MNHNS, CDR2 SASEGT. The CDR3 has 17 residues. V lost 2 bases and J lost 5, with 21 bases in between. The CDR3 bases are TGTGCCAGCAGTGAATTTCGCTATGTAGGGTTTGAAACTGAAGCTTTCTTT. It encodes CASSEFRYVGFETEAFF.

The V call is TRBV9, the J call TRBJ2-1; tentative D call: TRBD1 (5 bases). This CDR3 is built from 14 residues. Germline values: CDR1 SGDLS, CDR2 YYNGEE. V lost 7 bases, J lost 4 bases, and 15 bases lay in between. The CDR3 loop reads CASGADSSYNEQFF. The CDR3 coding sequence is TGTGCCAGCGGGGCTGATAGTAGTTACAATGAGCAGTTCTTC.

The rearrangement uses TRBV30 and TRBJ2-7; TRBD2 matches at 7 bases. J lost 5 bases, V lost 2 bases, and 6 bases had no gene match. From germline, CDR1 is GTSNPN and CDR2 SVGIG (reference sequence). The CDR3 is 13 amino acids. CDR3 coding DNA: TGTGCCTGGAGTTCTGTGGGGAGGGACGAGCAGTACTTC. This codes for CAWSSVGRDEQYF. Looking up the rest from reference TRBV30 and TRBJ2-7 gives the full variable domain: SQTIHQWPATLVQPVGSPLSLECTVEGTSNPNLYWYRQAAGRGLQLLFYSVGIGQISSEVPQNLSASRPQDRQFILSSKKLLLSDSGFYLCAWSSVGRDEQYFGPGTRLTVT.

This clone appeared a few times. The rearrangement joins TRBV6-1 to TRBJ2-3, with unresolved D. The CDR3 extends over 16 amino acids. V shed 0 bases and J shed 4 bases, with 14 bases lying between them. Germline CDR1 reads MNHNS; CDR2 reads SASEGT. DNA for the CDR3: TGTGCCAGCAGTGAAGCGCCGGCTCCTCCGGCAGATACGCAGTATTTT. As protein: CASSEAPAPPADTQYF.

The chain links TRBV6-1 to TRBJ2-5; D is undetermined. The J call is doubtful: the DNA matches TRBJ2-7 better. The germline V gene has CDR1 MNHNS and CDR2 SASEGT. The CDR3 has 14 residues. The DNA for the CDR3 is TGTGCCAGCAGTGTAGGCCCGAGCTCCTACGAGCAGTACTTC. The encoded protein is CASSVGPSSYEQYF.

The J gene is TRBJ2-1, the V gene TRBV25-1, with TRBD2 as a possible D gene (5 bases). The germline V and J ends were trimmed by 3 bases and 2 bases, with 8 bases remaining between them. The germline V gene has CDR1 MGHDK and CDR2 SYGVNS. The CDR3 contains 14 residues. The CDR3 DNA reads as TGTGCCAGCAGTGAGAGCGGACCCTACAATGAGCAGTTCTTC. Amino acid sequence: CASSESGPYNEQFF.

V is TRBV18 and J is TRBJ1-5, with TRBD1 identical over 7 bases. The V segment lost 4 bases and the J segment 3 bases; nucleotides outside the gene matches: 3. Germline CDR1 KGHSH, CDR2 LQKENI. CDR3 length equals 14 residues. Written as DNA, the CDR3 is TGTGCCAGCTCACTCGACAGGGTCAATCAGCCCCAGCATTTT. Protein sequence: CASSLDRVNQPQHF.

This sequence joins TRBV7-2 and TRBJ1-2; TRBD1 matches at 11 bases. With V trimmed by 4 bases and J by 7 bases, 11 bases remained unmatched. Germline loops: CDR1 SGHTA, CDR2 FQGNSA. The length of the CDR3 is 16 residues. CDR3 residues: CASSSPGQGGDGGYTF. CDR3 bases: TGTGCCAGCAGCTCCCCGGGACAGGGGGGGGATGGTGGCTACACCTTC.

The V gene is TRBV7-9, the J gene TRBJ2-2; no clear D. Germline lookup yields CDR1 SEHNR and CDR2 FQNEAQ (reference sequence). CDR3 length equals 14 residues. Trimming shortened V by 4 bases and J by 2 bases, and 8 bases separated the two germline ends. The CDR3 here is CASSYDKNTGELFF. In nucleotides, the CDR3 is TGTGCCAGCAGCTACGACAAAAACACCGGGGAGCTGTTTTTT.

The chain is built from TRBV7-8 and TRBJ1-5, with no clear D. The CDR3 extends over 15 amino acids. V gave up 3 bases and J gave up 5 bases, with 14 bases separating them. Germline assignment: CDR1 SGHVS and CDR2 FQNEAQ. The CDR3 sequence is CASSFGGRRDQPQHF. As DNA, the CDR3 is TGTGCCAGCAGCTTTGGAGGGAGGAGAGATCAGCCCCAGCATTTT.

This chain joins TRBV19 and TRBJ2-3; TRBD2 matches 7 bases. The CDR3 is made up of 14 amino acids. Germline V gene sequence: CDR1 LNHDA, CDR2 SQIVND (reference sequence). The V and J ends lost 5 bases and 2 bases, in that order; junction bases with no gene match: 4. CDR3 amino acids: CASSPLATTDTQYF. Written as DNA, the CDR3 is TGTGCCAGTAGTCCACTAGCGACCACAGATACGCAGTATTTT.

V is TRBV28 and J is TRBJ1-2, with D possibly matching TRBD1 (6 bases). The CDR3 has 13 residues. Germline assignment: CDR1 MDHEN and CDR2 SYDVKM. V gave up 6 bases and J gave up 8 bases, with 16 bases separating them. CDR3 region: CASRSQGRSGYTF. CDR3 coding DNA: TGTGCCAGCAGATCACAGGGAAGGAGCGGCTACACCTTC.

The chain uses TRBV9 and TRBJ2-1; 9 bases agree with TRBD2. V gave up 0 bases and J gave up 6 bases; unmatched junction bases: 4. This CDR3 is 15 amino acids long. The germline V gene encodes CDR1 SGDLS and CDR2 YYNGEE. CDR3 amino acids: CASSVGLADSNEQFF. The CDR3 nucleotides are TGTGCCAGCAGCGTAGGACTAGCGGATTCCAATGAGCAGTTCTTC.

The genes are TRBV11-2 and TRBJ1-3; no reliable D call. CDR3 size: 16 residues. The ends were cut back, 0 bases at V and 0 bases at J, with 9 bases in the middle. The germline V gene has CDR1 SGHAT and CDR2 FQNNGV. The CDR3 DNA follows: TGTGCCAGCAGCTTAGACGGACTGAGCTCTGGAAACACCATATATTTT. Amino acid sequence: CASSLDGLSSGNTIYF.

CDR3 sequence reads: CASSLLVGANEQFF. The CDR3 nucleotides read TGCGCCAGCAGCCTTTTAGTTGGGGCCAATGAGCAGTTCTTC. The chain carries TRBV5-1 and TRBJ2-1; D might be TRBD1 (5 bases). The CDR3 runs to 14 residues. Germline V gene sequence: CDR1 SGHRS, CDR2 YFSETQ. The V and J ends lost 4 bases and 6 bases respectively, with 14 bases between them. Drawing the rest from reference TRBV5-1 and TRBJ2-1, the complete variable domain is KAGVTQTPRYLIKTRGQQVTLSCSPISGHRSVSWYQQTPGQGLQFLFEYFSETQRNKGNFPGRFSGRQFSNSRSEMNVSTLELGDSALYLCASSLLVGANEQFFGPGTRLTVL.

V is TRBV28 and J is TRBJ2-7; no clear D gene. Trimming removed 6 bases from V and 5 bases from J, with 17 bases in between. Germline V gives CDR1 MDHEN, CDR2 SYDVKM. CDR3 length equals 14 residues. In DNA form, the CDR3 reads TGTGCCAGCAGCTCCGGGTCCCATGGTGACGAGCAGTACTTC. Protein product: CASSSGSHGDEQYF.

This clone came up a few times. This chain uses TRBV6-6 with TRBJ1-5, with 11 nucleotides matching TRBD1. This CDR3 is built from 14 residues. Germline V CDR1 and CDR2: MNHNY, SVGAGI (reference sequence). With V trimmed by 8 bases and J by 6 bases, 6 bases remained unmatched. The CDR3 is CASGKGQGVQPQHF. The DNA for the CDR3 is TGTGCCAGCGGGAAGGGACAGGGGGTTCAGCCCCAGCATTTT.

The V and J genes are TRBV28 and TRBJ1-1; no reliable D call. This CDR3 is 14 amino acids long. Trimming pared 2 bases from V and 0 bases from J, leaving 7 bases between. From germline, CDR1 is MDHEN and CDR2 SYDVKM. The CDR3 DNA is TGTGCCAGCAGTTTAGACAATATGAACACTGAAGCTTTCTTT. It translates to CASSLDNMNTEAFF.

In its sample, this clone was seen a few times. The J gene is TRBJ1-1, the V gene TRBV6-5, with a weak D call TRBD1 (6 bases). This CDR3 is 13 amino acids long. Germline CDR1 MNHEY, CDR2 SVGAGI. Deletions cut 4 bases from V and 2 bases from J, with 8 bases between. CDR3 loop: CASSWGQNTEAFF. The CDR3 DNA follows: TGTGCCAGCAGTTGGGGGCAAAACACTGAAGCTTTCTTT.

CDR3 sequence (DNA): TGTGCCAGCAGCCTAAGATCCTGGGGGGCGAAGTGCAATCAGCCCCAGCATTTT. The encoded protein is CASSLRSWGAKCNQPQHF. The V call is TRBV14, the J call TRBJ1-5, with TRBD1 as a possible D gene (6 bases). Germline CDR1 SGHDN, CDR2 FVKESK. CDR3 length: 18 residues. V lost 4 bases to trimming and J lost 2 bases, with 21 bases between them.

The CDR3 DNA reads TGTGCCAGCAGCTGGGACAGGTCAAACTATGGCTACACCTTC. This gives the protein CASSWDRSNYGYTF. The chain links TRBV5-5 to TRBJ1-2, with 8 nucleotides matching TRBD1. With V trimmed by 3 bases and J by 2 bases, 3 bases remained unmatched. CDR3 size: 14 residues. Germline CDR1 and CDR2: SGHKS and YYEKEE (reference sequence).